The 2 T cell receptor beta chains listed next were all sequenced from one sample in a study of lung T cells in sarcoidosis with Löfgren's syndrome (dated by TCRdb to 2015 to 2018). TCRdb lists the instrument as Illumina MiSeq. TCRdb applied fastp at Q25 and MiXCR to the public reads, then kept only in-frame beta chains. When rows share a CDR3 protein, they turn into one entry using the most common DNA and genes. The sample data list some 8,600 distinct CDR3 sequences, and around 21% of these were observed just once. 20% to 25% of the sample is taken by the ten largest. Source material: CD4+ T cells from bronchoalveolar lavage fluid. These receptors originate from a human donor with sarcoidosis (Löfgren's syndrome or another form), or a control subject (not recorded which).

With respect to this clonotype: The junction shows a germline mismatch at one end, possibly a read error. Here the CDR3 reads CASSLLGDRGGTGAFF. The CDR3 bases are TGTGCCAGCAGCCTCCTAGGGGACAGGGGGGGGACTGGAGCTTTCTTT. V and J are TRBV5-6 and TRBJ1-1; 11 nucleotides line up with TRBD1. CDR1 SGHDT and CDR2 YYEEEE come from the germline V gene. This CDR3 has 16 residues. Using reference TRBV5-6 and TRBJ1-1 for the parts outside the CDR3, the full variable domain is DAGVTQSPTHLIKTRGQQVTLRCSPKSGHDTVSWYQQALGQGPQFIFQYYEEEERQRGNFPDRFSGHQFPNYSSELNVNALLLGDSALYLCASSLLGDRGGTGAFFGQGTRLTVV.

In its sample, this clonotype was seen a few times. CDR3 DNA sequence: TGTGCCAGCAGACCAACAGGGGGCGGTCAGCCCCAGCATTTT. This encodes CASRPTGGGQPQHF. The rearrangement joins TRBV12-3 or TRBV12-4 to TRBJ1-5; 9 nucleotides align to TRBD1. The ends lost 6 bases at V and 6 bases at J; junction bases unmatched: 6. The CDR3 length is 14 residues.